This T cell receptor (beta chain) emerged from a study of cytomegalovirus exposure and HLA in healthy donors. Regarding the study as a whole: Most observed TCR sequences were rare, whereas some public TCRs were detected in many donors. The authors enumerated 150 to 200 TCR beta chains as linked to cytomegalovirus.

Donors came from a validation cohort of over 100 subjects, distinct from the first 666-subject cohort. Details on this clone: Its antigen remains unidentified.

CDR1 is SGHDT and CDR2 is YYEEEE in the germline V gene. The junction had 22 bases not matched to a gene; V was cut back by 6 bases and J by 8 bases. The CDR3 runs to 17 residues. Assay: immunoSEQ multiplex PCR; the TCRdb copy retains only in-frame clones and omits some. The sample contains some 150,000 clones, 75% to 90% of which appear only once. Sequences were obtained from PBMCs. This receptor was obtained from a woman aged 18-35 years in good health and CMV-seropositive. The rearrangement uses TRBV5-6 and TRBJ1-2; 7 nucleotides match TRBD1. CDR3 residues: CASKPTGLKGSRIGYTF. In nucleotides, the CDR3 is TGTGCCAGCAAACCGACAGGGCTCAAAGGTTCTCGTATCGGCTACACCTTC. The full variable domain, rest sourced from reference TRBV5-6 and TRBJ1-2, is DAGVTQSPTHLIKTRGQQVTLRCSPKSGHDTVSWYQQALGQGPQFIFQYYEEEERQRGNFPDRFSGHQFPNYSSELNVNALLLGDSALYLCASKPTGLKGSRIGYTFGSGTRLTVV.